This entry is about one TCR beta chain. This entry belongs to a study of blood T cell repertoires in COVID-19. CDR3 size: 14 residues. Trimming took off 5 bases at V and 4 bases at J, with 14 bases between the two ends. CDR1 and CDR2 (germline): SGHNT, YENEEA. Only in-frame clones appear in the TCRdb table, and some are missing; sequencing was by immunoSEQ multiplex PCR. The sample carries a few hundred thousand clones, about 87% recorded once. The sequence derives from a man aged 55 to 70 who had recovered from COVID-19. The material sequenced was peripheral blood. The chain has TRBV11-3 and TRBJ1-1; possibly TRBD1 for D (5 bases). The CDR3 sequence is CASSKSRGSTEAFF. CDR3 bases: TGTGCCAGCAGCAAGTCCCGGGGGAGCACTGAAGCTTTCTTT.